This TCR beta chain was identified during a study of identical twins. The study's findings and limits: These conclusions were based on statistical analysis (cross-sectional, not following the same donors).

As regards this clonotype: Antigen: not known.

The germline V gene has CDR1 SGHDN and CDR2 FVKESK. CDR3 length: 13 residues. J lost 7 bases, V lost 2 bases, and 3 bases had no gene match. A template switching step contributed a universal primer site, while unique molecular identifiers were present in the cDNA. Using its own MiXCR run on the 5' RACE reads, TCRdb lists one record per CDR3 protein. The sample contains just under 550,000 distinct CDR3 sequences, roughly 15% of which appear only once. This sample also appeared in a second study, on yellow fever vaccine responses in identical twins. Per that paper: Each twin's T cell response to the vaccine was reported to look partly convergent and partly personalized.

The clonotype comes from a woman aged 18-29 years in good health. Input material: CD4+ T cells sorted from blood. The rearrangement uses TRBV14 and TRBJ1-1, with 8 bases that match TRBD1. CDR3: CASSQQGQGEAFF. For the CDR3, the DNA is TGTGCCAGCAGCCAACAAGGACAGGGTGAAGCTTTCTTT.